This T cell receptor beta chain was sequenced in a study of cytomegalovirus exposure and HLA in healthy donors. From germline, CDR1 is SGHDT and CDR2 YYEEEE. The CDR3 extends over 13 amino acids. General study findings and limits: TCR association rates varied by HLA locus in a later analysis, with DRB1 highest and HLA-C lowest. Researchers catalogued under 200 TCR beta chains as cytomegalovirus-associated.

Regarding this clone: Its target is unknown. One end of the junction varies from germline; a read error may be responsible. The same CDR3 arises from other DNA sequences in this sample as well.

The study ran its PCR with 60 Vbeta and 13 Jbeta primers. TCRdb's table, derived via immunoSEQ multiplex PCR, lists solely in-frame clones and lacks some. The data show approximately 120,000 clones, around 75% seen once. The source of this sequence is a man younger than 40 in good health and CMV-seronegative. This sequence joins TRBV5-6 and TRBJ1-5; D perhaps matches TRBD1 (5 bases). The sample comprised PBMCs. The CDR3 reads CASSWGDSQPQHF. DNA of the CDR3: TGTGCCAGCAGTTGGGGTGACAGTCAGCCCCAACATTTT.